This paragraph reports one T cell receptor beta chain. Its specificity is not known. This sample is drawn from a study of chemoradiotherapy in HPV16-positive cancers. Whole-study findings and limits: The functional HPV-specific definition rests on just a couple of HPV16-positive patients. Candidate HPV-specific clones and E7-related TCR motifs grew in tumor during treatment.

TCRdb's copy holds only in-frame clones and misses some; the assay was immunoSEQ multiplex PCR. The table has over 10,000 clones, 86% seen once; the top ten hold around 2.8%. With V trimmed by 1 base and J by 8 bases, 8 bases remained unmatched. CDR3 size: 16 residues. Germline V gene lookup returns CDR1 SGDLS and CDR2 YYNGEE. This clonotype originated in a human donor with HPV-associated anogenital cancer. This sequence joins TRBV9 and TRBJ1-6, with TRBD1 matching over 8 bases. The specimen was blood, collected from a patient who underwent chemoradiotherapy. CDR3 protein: CASSVRDRIEYSPLHF. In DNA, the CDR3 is TGTGCCAGCAGCGTAAGGGACAGGATAGAATATTCACCCCTCCACTTT.